One T cell receptor beta chain is described in this entry. Trimming shortened V by 4 bases and J by 2 bases, and 12 bases separated the two germline ends. The CDR3 totals 15 residues. From germline, CDR1 is KGHDR and CDR2 SFDVKD. This sample is drawn from a study of CD8+CD57+ T cells in acquired aplastic anemia. Genomic DNA served as template for TCR beta VDJ and CDR3 profiling. TCRdb processed the reads anew with MiXCR; each CDR3 protein has one entry. The sample includes 250,000 to 350,000 distinct CDR3 sequences, around 60% of them seen just once. Sample: sorted CD4+, CD8+, or CD8+CD57+ T cells (not recorded which) from PBMCs. The rearrangement joins TRBV24-1 to TRBJ2-3; D is perhaps TRBD1 or TRBD2 (5 bases each). This TCR derives from a human donor with severe aplastic anemia or a healthy control (not recorded which). The CDR3 nucleotides are TGTGCCACCAGTGAGAGCTCGGGACCCACAGATACGCAGTATTTT. Translated, it gives CATSESSGPTDTQYF.